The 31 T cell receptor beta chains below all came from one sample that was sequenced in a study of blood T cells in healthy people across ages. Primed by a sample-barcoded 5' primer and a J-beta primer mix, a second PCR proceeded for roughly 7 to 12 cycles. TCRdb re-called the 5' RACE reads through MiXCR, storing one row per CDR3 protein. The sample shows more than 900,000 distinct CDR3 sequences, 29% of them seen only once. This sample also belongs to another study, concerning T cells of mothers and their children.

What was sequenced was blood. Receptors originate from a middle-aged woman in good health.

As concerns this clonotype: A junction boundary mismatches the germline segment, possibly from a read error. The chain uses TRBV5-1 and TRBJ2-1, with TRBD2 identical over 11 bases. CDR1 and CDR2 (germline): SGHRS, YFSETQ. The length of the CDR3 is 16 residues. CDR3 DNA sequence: TGCGCCAGCAGCTTGGGACTAGCGGGGTCGTACAATGTGCAGTTCTTC. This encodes CASSLGLAGSYNVQFF.

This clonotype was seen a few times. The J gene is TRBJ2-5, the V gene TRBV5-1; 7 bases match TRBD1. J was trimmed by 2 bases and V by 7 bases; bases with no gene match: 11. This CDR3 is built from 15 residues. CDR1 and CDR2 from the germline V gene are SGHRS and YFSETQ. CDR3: CASRVATGIQETQYF. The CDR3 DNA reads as TGCGCCAGCCGGGTCGCGACAGGGATTCAAGAGACCCAGTACTTC.

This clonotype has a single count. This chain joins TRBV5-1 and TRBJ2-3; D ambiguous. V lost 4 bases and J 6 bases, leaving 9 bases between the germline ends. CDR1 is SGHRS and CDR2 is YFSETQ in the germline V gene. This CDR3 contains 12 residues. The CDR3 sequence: CASSAYRDTQYF. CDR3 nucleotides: TGCGCCAGCAGCGCGTACCGGGATACGCAGTATTTT.

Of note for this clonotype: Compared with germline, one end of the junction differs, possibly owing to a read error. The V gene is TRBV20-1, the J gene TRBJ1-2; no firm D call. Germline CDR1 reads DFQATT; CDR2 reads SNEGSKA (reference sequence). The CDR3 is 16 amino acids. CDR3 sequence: CSAKAAGGIANHGYTF. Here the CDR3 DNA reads TGCAGTGCCAAGGCCGCCGGAGGGATTGCTAACCATGGCTACACCTTC.

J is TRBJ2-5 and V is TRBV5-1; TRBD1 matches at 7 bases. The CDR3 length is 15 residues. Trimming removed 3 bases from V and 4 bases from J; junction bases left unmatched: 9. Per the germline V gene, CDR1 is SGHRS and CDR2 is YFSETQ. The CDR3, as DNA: TGCGCCAGCAGCTGGGGGATAGGGGGCAGAGAGACCCAGTACTTC. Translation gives CASSWGIGGRETQYF.

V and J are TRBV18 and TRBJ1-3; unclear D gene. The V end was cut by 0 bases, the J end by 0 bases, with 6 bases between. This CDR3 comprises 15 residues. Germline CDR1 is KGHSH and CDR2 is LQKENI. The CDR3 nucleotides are TGTGCCAGCTCACCACCAAGAGACTCTGGAAACACCATATATTTT. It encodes CASSPPRDSGNTIYF.

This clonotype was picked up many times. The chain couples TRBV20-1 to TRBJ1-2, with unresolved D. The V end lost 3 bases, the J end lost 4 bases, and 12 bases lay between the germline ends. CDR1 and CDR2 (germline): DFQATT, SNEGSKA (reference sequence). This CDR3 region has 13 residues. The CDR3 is CSARDPSGYGYTF. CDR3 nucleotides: TGCAGTGCTAGGGATCCCAGCGGCTATGGCTACACCTTC.

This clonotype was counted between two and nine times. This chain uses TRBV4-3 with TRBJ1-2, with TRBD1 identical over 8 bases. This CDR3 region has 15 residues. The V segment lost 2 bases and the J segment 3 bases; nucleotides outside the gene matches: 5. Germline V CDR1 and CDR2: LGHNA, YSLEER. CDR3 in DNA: TGCGCCAGCAGCCAAAGGGGACAGGCGTACTATGGCTACACCTTC. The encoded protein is CASSQRGQAYYGYTF.

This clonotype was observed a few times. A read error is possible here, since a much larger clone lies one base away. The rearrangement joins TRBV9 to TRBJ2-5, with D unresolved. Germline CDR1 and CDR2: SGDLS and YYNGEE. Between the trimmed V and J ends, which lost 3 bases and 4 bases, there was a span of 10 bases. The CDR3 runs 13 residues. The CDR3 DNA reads TGTGCCAGCAGCGCAGCCTTTGGAGAGACCCAGTACTTC. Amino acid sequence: CASSAAFGETQYF.

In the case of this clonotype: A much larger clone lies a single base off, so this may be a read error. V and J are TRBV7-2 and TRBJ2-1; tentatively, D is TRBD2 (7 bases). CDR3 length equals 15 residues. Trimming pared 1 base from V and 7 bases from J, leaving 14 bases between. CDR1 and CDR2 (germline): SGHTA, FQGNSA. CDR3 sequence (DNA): TGTGCCAGCAGCTTAGGGGGCGGGGGCTGGAATGAGCAGTTCTTC. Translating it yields CASSLGGGGWNEQFF.

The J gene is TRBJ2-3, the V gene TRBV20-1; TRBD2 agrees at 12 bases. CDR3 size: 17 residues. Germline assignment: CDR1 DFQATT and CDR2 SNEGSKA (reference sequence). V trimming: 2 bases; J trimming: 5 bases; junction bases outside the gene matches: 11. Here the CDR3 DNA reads TGCAGTGCTAGACACACCGGGGGGACTAGCGGGTTAGATACGCAGTATTTT. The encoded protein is CSARHTGGTSGLDTQYF.

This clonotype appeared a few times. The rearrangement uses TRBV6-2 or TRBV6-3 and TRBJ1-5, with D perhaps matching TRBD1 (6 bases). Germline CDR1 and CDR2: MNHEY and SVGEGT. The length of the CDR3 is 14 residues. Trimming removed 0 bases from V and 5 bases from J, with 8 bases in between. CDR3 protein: CASSYSDRYQPQHF. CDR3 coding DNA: TGTGCCAGCAGTTACTCGGACAGATATCAGCCCCAGCATTTT.

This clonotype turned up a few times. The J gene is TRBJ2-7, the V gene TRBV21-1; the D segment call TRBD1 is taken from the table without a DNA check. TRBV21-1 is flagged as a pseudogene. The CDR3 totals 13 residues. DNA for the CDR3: TGTGCCAGCAGCAAAAAGCATCCCCCCGAGCAGTACTTC. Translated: CASSKKHPPEQYF.

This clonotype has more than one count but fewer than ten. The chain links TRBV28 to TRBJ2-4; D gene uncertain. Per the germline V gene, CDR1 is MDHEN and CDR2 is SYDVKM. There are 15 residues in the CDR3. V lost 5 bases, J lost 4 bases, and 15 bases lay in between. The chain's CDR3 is CASSRTAVEKNIQYF. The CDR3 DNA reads TGTGCCAGCAGTAGGACGGCGGTGGAGAAAAACATTCAGTACTTC.

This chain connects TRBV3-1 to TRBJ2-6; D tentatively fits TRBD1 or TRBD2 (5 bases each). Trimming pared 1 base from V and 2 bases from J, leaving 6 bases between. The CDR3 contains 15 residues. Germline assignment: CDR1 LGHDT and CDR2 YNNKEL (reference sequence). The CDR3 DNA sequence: TGTGCCAGCAGCCAAGTGGGGGCTGGGGCCAACGTCCTGACTTTC. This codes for CASSQVGAGANVLTF.

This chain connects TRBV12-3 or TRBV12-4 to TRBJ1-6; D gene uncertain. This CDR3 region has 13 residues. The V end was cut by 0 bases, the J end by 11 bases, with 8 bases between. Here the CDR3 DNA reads TGTGCCAGCAGTTTAGCGCAGGAGACACCCCTCCACTTT. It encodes CASSLAQETPLHF.

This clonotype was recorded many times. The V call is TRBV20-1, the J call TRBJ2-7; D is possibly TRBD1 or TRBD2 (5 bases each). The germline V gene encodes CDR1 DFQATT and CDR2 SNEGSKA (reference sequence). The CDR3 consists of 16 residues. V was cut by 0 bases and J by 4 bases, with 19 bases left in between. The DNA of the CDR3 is TGCAGTGCTAGAGATCAGGGAGAGGGAATCATTTACGAGCAGTACTTC. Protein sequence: CSARDQGEGIIYEQYF.

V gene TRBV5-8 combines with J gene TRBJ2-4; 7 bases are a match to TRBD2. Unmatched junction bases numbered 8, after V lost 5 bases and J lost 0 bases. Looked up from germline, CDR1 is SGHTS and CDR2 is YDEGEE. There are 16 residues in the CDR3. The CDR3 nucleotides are TGTGCCAGCAGGGGAGGGTCTATTTTAGCCAAAAACATTCAGTACTTC. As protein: CASRGGSILAKNIQYF.

The CDR3 protein is CASSSDRGPPYEQYF. The CDR3 region has the DNA TGCGCCAGCAGCTCGGATCGGGGGCCCCCCTACGAGCAGTACTTC. The chain joins TRBV5-1 to TRBJ2-7; D tentatively reads TRBD1 or TRBD2 (6 bases each). This CDR3 spans 15 amino acids. Germline V lookup: CDR1 SGHRS, CDR2 YFSETQ. The V gene lost 3 bases and the J gene lost 2 bases, with 15 bases spanning the gap.

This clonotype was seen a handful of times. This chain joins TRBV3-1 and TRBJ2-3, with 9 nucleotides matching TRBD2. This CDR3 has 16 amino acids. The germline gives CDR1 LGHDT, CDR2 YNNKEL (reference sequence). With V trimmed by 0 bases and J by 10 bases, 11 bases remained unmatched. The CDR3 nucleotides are TGTGCCAGCAGCCAAGAAATAGCGGGGGTCCTTCGCCCGCAGTATTTT. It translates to CASSQEIAGVLRPQYF.

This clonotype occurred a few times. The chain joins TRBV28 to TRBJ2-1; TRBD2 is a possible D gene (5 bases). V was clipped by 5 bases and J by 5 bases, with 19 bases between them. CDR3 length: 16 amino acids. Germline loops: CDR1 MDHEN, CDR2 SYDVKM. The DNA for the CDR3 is TGTGCCAGCAGTAATGACCCAGGCTCGAGGGACAATGAGCAGTTCTTC. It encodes CASSNDPGSRDNEQFF.

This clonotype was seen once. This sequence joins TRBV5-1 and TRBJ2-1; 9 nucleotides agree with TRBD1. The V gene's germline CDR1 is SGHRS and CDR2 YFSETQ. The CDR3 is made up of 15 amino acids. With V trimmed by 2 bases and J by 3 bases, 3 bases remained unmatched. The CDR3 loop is CASSFTGGYYNEQFF. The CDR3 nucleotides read TGCGCCAGCAGCTTTACAGGGGGCTACTACAATGAGCAGTTCTTC.

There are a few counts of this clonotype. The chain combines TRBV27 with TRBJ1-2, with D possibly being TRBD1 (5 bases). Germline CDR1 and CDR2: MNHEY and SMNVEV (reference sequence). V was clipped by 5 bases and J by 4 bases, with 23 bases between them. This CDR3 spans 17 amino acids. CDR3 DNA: TGTGCCAGCAGTCCCGGACACAAAAATTACAACCCCTATGGCTACACCTTC. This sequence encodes CASSPGHKNYNPYGYTF.

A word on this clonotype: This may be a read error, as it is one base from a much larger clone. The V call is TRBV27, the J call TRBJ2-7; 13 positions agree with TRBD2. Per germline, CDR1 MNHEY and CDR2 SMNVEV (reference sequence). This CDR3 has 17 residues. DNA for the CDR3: TGTCCCAGCAGTTTTTGGGGACTAGCGGGGAAATCCTACGAGCAGTACTTC. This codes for CPSSFWGLAGKSYEQYF.

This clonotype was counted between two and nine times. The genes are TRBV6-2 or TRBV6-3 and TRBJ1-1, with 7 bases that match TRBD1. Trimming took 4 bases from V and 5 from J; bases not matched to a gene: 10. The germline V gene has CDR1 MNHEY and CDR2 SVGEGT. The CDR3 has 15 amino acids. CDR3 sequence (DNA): TGTGCCAGCAGTTTGAGGGGGCTGTTCAAGACTGAAGCTTTCTTT. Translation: CASSLRGLFKTEAFF.

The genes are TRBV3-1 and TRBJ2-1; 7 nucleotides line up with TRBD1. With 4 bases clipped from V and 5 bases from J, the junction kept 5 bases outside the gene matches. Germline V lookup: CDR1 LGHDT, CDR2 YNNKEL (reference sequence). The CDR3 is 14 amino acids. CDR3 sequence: CASSPTGAHNEQFF. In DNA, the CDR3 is TGTGCCAGCAGCCCAACAGGGGCACACAATGAGCAGTTCTTC.

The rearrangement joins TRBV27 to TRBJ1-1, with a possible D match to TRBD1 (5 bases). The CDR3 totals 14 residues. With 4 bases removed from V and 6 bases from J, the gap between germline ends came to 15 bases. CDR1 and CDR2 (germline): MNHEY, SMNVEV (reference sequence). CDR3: CASSSSAGFSEAFF. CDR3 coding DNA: TGTGCCAGCAGTTCATCTGCAGGGTTCTCTGAAGCTTTCTTT.

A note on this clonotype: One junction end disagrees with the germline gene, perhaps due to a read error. The DNA for the CDR3 is TGTGCCAGCAGCTTAGTGGGACTTAGCTCCTACGATGAGCAGTTCTTC. It specifies CASSLVGLSSYDEQFF. The rearrangement uses TRBV7-8 and TRBJ2-1, with D perhaps matching TRBD2 (6 bases). CDR3 length: 16 amino acids. In germline, CDR1 is SGHVS, CDR2 FQNEAQ.

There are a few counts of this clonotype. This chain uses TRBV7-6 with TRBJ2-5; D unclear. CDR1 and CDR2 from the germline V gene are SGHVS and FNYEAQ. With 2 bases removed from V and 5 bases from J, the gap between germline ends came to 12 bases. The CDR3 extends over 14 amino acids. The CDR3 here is CASSLRVAEETQYF. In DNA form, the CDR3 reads TGTGCCAGCAGCTTACGGGTGGCCGAGGAGACCCAGTACTTC.

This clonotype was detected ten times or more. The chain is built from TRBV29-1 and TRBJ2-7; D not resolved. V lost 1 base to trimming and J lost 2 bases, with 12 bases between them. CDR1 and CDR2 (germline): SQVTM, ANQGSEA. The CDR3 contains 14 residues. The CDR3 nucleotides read TGCAGCGTTGAAGCTGAGCAGGAACCCTACGAGCAGTACTTC. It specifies CSVEAEQEPYEQYF.

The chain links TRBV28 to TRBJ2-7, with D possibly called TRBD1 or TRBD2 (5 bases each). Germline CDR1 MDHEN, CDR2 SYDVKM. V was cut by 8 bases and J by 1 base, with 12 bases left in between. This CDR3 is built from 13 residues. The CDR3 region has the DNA TGTGCCAGCGGCAGGGACCTTTCCTACGAGCAGTACTTC. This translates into CASGRDLSYEQYF.